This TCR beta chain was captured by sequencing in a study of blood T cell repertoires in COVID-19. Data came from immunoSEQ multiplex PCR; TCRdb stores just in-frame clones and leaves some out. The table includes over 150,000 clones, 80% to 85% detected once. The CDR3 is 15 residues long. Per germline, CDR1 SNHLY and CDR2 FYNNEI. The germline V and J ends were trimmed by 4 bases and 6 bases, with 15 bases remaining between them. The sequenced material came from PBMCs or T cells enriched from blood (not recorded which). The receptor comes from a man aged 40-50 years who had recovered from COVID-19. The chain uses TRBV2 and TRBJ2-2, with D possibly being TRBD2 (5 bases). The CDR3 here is CASSATDTGSGELFF. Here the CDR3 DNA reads TGTGCCAGCAGTGCTACAGACACGGGATCCGGGGAGCTGTTTTTT.